The clone carrying this TCR beta chain was seen just once. Its antigen remains unknown. This entry belongs to a study of T cell responses to AZD1222 COVID-19 vaccine. Data came from immunoSEQ multiplex PCR; TCRdb stores just in-frame clones and leaves some out. The sample consists of 150,000 or so clones, 90% of them appearing once. The study's findings and limits: The span of vaccine-associated CD4 TCRs extended across spike, with dominance at 160-218 and 743-854. Nearly half of spike-specific TCRs reportedly target variant regions that are unmutated in the B.1.351 and B.1.1.7 variants.

V gave up 2 bases and J gave up 5 bases; unmatched junction bases: 7. Germline V lookup: CDR1 MNHEY, CDR2 SVGAGI. The CDR3 loop spans 15 amino acids. Here the sequenced sample was peripheral blood, taken on day 0 of AZD1222 vaccination. V is TRBV6-5 and J is TRBJ2-7; 9 bases are a match to TRBD1. The sequence derives from an adult in good health. In nucleotides, the CDR3 is TGTGCCAGCAGTTACCTGGGACAGGGAGTCAACGAGCAGTACTTC. Its protein is CASSYLGQGVNEQYF.